A single sample is the source of the 21 T cell receptor beta chains below, sequenced in a study of blood T cells in healthy people across ages. It was with a sample-barcoded 5' primer and a J-beta primer mix that a second PCR of about 6 to 12 cycles was run. One entry per CDR3 protein, called by TCRdb with MiXCR from the 5' RACE reads. This sample has about 1.6 million distinct CDR3 sequences, with about 31% found just once. What was sequenced was blood. Receptors were obtained from a young woman in good health.

About this clonotype: The junction departs from germline at one end; a sequencing error may be responsible. The CDR3 nucleotides are TGTGCCAGCAGCCACCGCCTTGCGCCTAGCGGGAGGCCTAGCACAGGTACGCAGTATTTT. This sequence encodes CASSHRLAPSGRPSTGTQYF. The chain recombines TRBV3-1 with TRBJ2-3; TRBD2 aligns across 11 bases. This CDR3 contains 20 residues. CDR1 is LGHDT, CDR2 YNNKEL, per germline (reference sequence).

The V call is TRBV12-3 or TRBV12-4, the J call TRBJ1-2, with a possible D match to TRBD1 (6 bases). V was pared by 6 bases and J by 7 bases, with 15 bases between. This CDR3 contains 13 residues. The CDR3: CASRPQGQGGYTF. The DNA of the CDR3 is TGTGCCAGCAGGCCCCAGGGGCAAGGTGGCTACACCTTC.

This clonotype was seen a few times. CDR3: CASSQVVVGEGYQETQYF. The CDR3, as DNA: TGCGCCAGCAGCCAAGTCGTTGTGGGGGAGGGGTACCAAGAGACCCAGTACTTC. The chain uses TRBV4-1 and TRBJ2-5; 7 bases fit TRBD2. Trimming at V came to 1 base and at J to 0 bases, leaving 11 bases not matched to a gene. This CDR3 region has 18 residues. Germline values: CDR1 MGHRA, CDR2 YSYEKL.

The J gene is TRBJ2-3, the V gene TRBV21-1; TRBD1, the D gene given by the table, was not confirmed from the DNA. TRBV21-1 is given as a pseudogene. The CDR3 loop spans 16 amino acids. As DNA, the CDR3 is TGTGCCAGCGGCTCCAGGGTGTTACTTAGCACAGATACGCAGTATTTT. It encodes CASGSRVLLSTDTQYF.

J is TRBJ2-1 and V is TRBV3-1, with D tentatively TRBD2 (5 bases). Trimming took 0 bases from V and 2 from J, leaving 17 bases between them. CDR3 size: 18 residues. Per the germline V gene, CDR1 is LGHDT and CDR2 is YNNKEL (reference sequence). The chain's CDR3 is CASSQDFLRGPAYNEQFF. CDR3 coding DNA: TGTGCCAGCAGCCAAGATTTTTTACGCGGGCCCGCCTACAATGAGCAGTTCTTC.

This clonotype has a handful of counts. The chain uses TRBV7-9 and TRBJ2-3, with 12 bases that match TRBD2. The CDR3 sequence is 17 residues long. Germline V CDR1 and CDR2: SEHNR, FQNEAQ (reference sequence). Trimming cost V 2 bases and J 6 bases; bases outside gene matches: 9. The CDR3 region has the DNA TGTGCCAGCAGCTTAAGTCGGACTAGCGGGGAGGAGGATACGCAGTATTTT. Its translation is CASSLSRTSGEEDTQYF.

On this clonotype: Lacking the conserved final phenylalanine or tryptophan, this CDR3 likely reflects a read error. This chain uses TRBV11-1 with TRBJ2-5, with 12 nucleotides matching TRBD1. Looked up from germline, CDR1 is SGHAT and CDR2 is FQDESV (reference sequence). Unmatched junction bases numbered 10, after V lost 7 bases and J lost 1 base. The CDR3 is made up of 17 amino acids. The CDR3 DNA sequence: TGTGCCAGCAACCCCAGTAGGGACAGGGGGCTCCAAGAGACCCAGTACGTC. This translates into CASNPSRDRGLQETQYV.

The rearrangement uses TRBV7-3 and TRBJ2-1, with 8 nucleotides matching TRBD2. The junction had 8 bases not matched to a gene; V was cut back by 3 bases and J by 7 bases. This CDR3 region has 15 residues. CDR1 is SGHTA and CDR2 is FQGTGA in the germline V gene. The CDR3 here is CASSFLAGVGNEQFF. CDR3 bases: TGTGCCAGCAGCTTCCTAGCGGGCGTAGGGAATGAGCAGTTCTTC.

V gene TRBV4-2 combines with J gene TRBJ2-5; 13 bases are a match to TRBD2. The CDR3 is 18 residues long. The trim removed 6 bases at V and 5 bases at J, leaving 15 bases unmatched. The germline V gene encodes CDR1 LGHNA and CDR2 YNFKEQ. Here the CDR3 DNA reads TGTGCCAGCAGTCAGACTAGCGGGGGGACGCCGAGTGAGGAGACCCAGTACTTC. Protein product: CASSQTSGGTPSEETQYF.

Concerning this clonotype: At one end, the junction sequence differs from germline, possibly due to a read error. The V and J genes are TRBV6-5 and TRBJ1-2, with D unclear. The germline gives CDR1 MNHEY, CDR2 SVGAGI. The CDR3 spans 12 residues. DNA for the CDR3: TGTGCCAGCAGTTCACGGTTCTATGGCAACACCTTC. This translates into CASSSRFYGNTF.

The chain carries TRBV9 and TRBJ1-1; D gene uncertain. CDR1 SGDLS and CDR2 YYNGEE come from the germline V gene. The germline V and J ends were trimmed by 6 bases and 8 bases, with 5 bases remaining between them. CDR3 length: 9 amino acids. CDR3 coding DNA: TGTGCCAGCAAAGGGGAAGCTTTCTTT. This encodes CASKGEAFF.

This clonotype occurred once. The chain uses TRBV30 and TRBJ2-4; D possibly corresponds to TRBD2 (5 bases). TRBJ2-7 explains the end of the DNA better; the J call may be wrong. The CDR3 runs 15 residues. Looked up from germline, CDR1 is GTSNPN and CDR2 is SVGIG (reference sequence). CDR3 bases: TGTGCCTGGAGTGACCTGAGCAGCGAGGGATACGAGCAGTACTTC. This sequence encodes CAWSDLSSEGYEQYF.

This chain links TRBV20-1 with TRBJ2-3, with a tentative D call TRBD2 (5 bases). The germline V gene encodes CDR1 DFQATT and CDR2 SNEGSKA (reference sequence). Trimming shortened V by 1 base and J by 6 bases, and 17 bases separated the two germline ends. CDR3 length: 15 residues. CDR3 protein: CSARGPLPTGDTQYF. CDR3 DNA: TGCAGTGCTAGAGGACCCCTTCCAACGGGGGATACGCAGTATTTT.

This clonotype was detected once. This chain uses TRBV4-2 with TRBJ1-2; D is perhaps TRBD1 (5 bases). Trimming shortened V by 6 bases and J by 6 bases, and 26 bases separated the two germline ends. The CDR3 covers 17 residues. Germline V lookup: CDR1 LGHNA, CDR2 YNFKEQ. The CDR3 loop is CASSPSPTDILGNGYTF. The CDR3 region has the DNA TGTGCCAGCAGTCCAAGTCCGACAGATATTTTGGGAAATGGCTACACCTTC.

V and J are TRBV28 and TRBJ1-6; D gene ambiguous. Per the germline V gene, CDR1 is MDHEN and CDR2 is SYDVKM. The CDR3 extends over 13 amino acids. The V end was cut by 3 bases, the J end by 8 bases, with 8 bases between. The chain's CDR3 is CASSFGNHSPLHF. The CDR3 DNA reads as TGTGCCAGCAGTTTCGGCAACCATTCACCCCTCCACTTT.

V and J are TRBV20-1 and TRBJ1-6; 7 bases fit TRBD1. The CDR3 consists of 17 residues. Losses at the gene ends were 6 bases for V and 8 bases for J; bases not matched to a gene: 19. Germline lookup yields CDR1 DFQATT and CDR2 SNEGSKA (reference sequence). CDR3: CSAKRPYGRGLDSPLHF. The CDR3 DNA reads as TGCAGTGCCAAGAGGCCGTACGGTAGGGGGCTTGATTCACCCCTCCACTTT.

The CDR3 reads CASSSYRESEQYF. CDR3 nucleotides: TGCGCCAGCAGCTCATACAGGGAAAGTGAGCAGTACTTC. The chain has TRBV5-1 and TRBJ2-7, with a weak D call TRBD1 (6 bases). The V end was cut by 3 bases, the J end by 7 bases, with 14 bases between. The germline CDR1 and CDR2 sequences are SGHRS and YFSETQ. The CDR3 length is 13 residues.

This clonotype turned up a few times. V usage is TRBV6-4 and J usage is TRBJ2-3; D perhaps matches TRBD2 (6 bases). This CDR3 is built from 15 residues. Trimming took 5 bases from V and 4 from J, leaving 16 bases between them. In germline, CDR1 is MRHNA, CDR2 SNTAGT. The CDR3 sequence is CASSRGGARSDTQYF. DNA for the CDR3: TGTGCCAGCAGTCGCGGAGGGGCGCGGTCAGATACGCAGTATTTT.

This clonotype was seen repeatedly, ten times or more. The chain employs TRBV7-2 and TRBJ2-1; 10 bases map to TRBD2. This CDR3 has 18 amino acids. V lost 1 base, J lost 2 bases, and 8 bases stayed unmatched. Germline CDR1 SGHTA, CDR2 FQGNSA. For the CDR3, the DNA is TGTGCCAGCAGCTTAGATCCTCAACTAGCGGGAACCTACAATGAGCAGTTCTTC. This sequence encodes CASSLDPQLAGTYNEQFF. The full variable domain, in which reference TRBV7-2 and TRBJ2-1 provide the parts outside the CDR3, is GAGVSQSPSNKVTEKGKDVELRCDPISGHTALYWYRQSLGQGLEFLIYFQGNSAPDKSGLPSDRFSAERTGGSVSTLTIQRTQQEDSAVYLCASSLDPQLAGTYNEQFFGPGTRLTVL.

The CDR3 is CASSASYNQETQYF. The CDR3 bases are TGTGCCAGCAGCGCGTCCTACAACCAAGAGACCCAGTACTTC. The chain couples TRBV7-2 to TRBJ2-5; the D is unclear. Germline V gene sequence: CDR1 SGHTA, CDR2 FQGNSA. Trimming took 5 bases from V and 0 from J, leaving 10 bases between them. The CDR3 length is 14 residues.

Only one count was recorded for this clonotype. The chain recombines TRBV30 with TRBJ2-7, with 8 bases aligning to TRBD2. CDR3 size: 13 residues. Germline trimming cut 4 bases from V and 5 bases from J; bases unmatched to any gene: 7. Germline loops: CDR1 GTSNPN, CDR2 SVGIG (reference sequence). CDR3 loop: CAWNSGGRDEQYF. CDR3 DNA sequence: TGTGCCTGGAACTCGGGAGGGAGGGACGAGCAGTACTTC.